Below, one T cell receptor (beta chain) is given with its context. Antigen unknown. These data belong to a study of cytomegalovirus exposure and HLA in healthy donors. General study results and limits: Association of a missense DCLRE1C variant with TCR beta V- and J-gene trimming was reported in a later analysis. High sensitivity and specificity were reportedly achieved when the classifier diagnosed cytomegalovirus status. Specificity for CMV antigens was confirmed in vitro for a few of the CMV-associated chains. Several V segments, TRBV6-2 and TRBV6-3 among them, could not be told apart and were dropped.

The V and J ends lost 7 bases and 4 bases, in that order; junction bases with no gene match: 12. The CDR3 runs to 15 residues. In germline, CDR1 is MNHEY, CDR2 SVGAGI. Use of 60 Vbeta and 13 Jbeta primers characterized the PCR. The repertoire was sequenced with immunoSEQ multiplex PCR; TCRdb's copy has only in-frame clones and lacks some. The sample has under 200,000 clones; 70% to 85% are singletons. The sequence was obtained from a middle-aged woman in good health and CMV-seronegative. The chain carries TRBV6-5 and TRBJ1-2; TRBD1 agrees at 7 bases. The sequenced material came from PBMCs. The CDR3: CASTSDRVRLYGYTF. The CDR3, as DNA: TGTGCCAGCACGTCCGACAGGGTCAGACTCTATGGCTACACCTTC.